This T cell receptor beta chain was sequenced for a study of blood T cells in healthy people across ages. Combining a sample-barcoded 5' primer with a J-beta primer mix, a second PCR ran for roughly 7 to 12 cycles. MiXCR, applied by TCRdb to the 5' RACE reads, yields one record per CDR3 protein. The sample has approximately 1.5 million distinct CDR3 sequences, 35% to 45% seen once. Sequencing was done on a sample of blood. This TCR was recovered from a young woman in good health.

The CDR3 DNA follows: TGTGCCAGCAGTTACCTTTTTAGCGGGAGAGACCAAGAGACCCAGTACTTC. It is translated as CASSYLFSGRDQETQYF. The gene calls are TRBV6-6 and TRBJ2-5; TRBD2 matches at 9 bases. Germline CDR1 reads MNHNY; CDR2 reads SVGAGI (reference sequence). The CDR3 contains 17 residues. Losses at the gene ends were 2 bases for V and 0 bases for J; bases not matched to a gene: 7.